These 2 T cell receptor beta chains were sequenced from one sample in a study of T cell repertoires in cytomegalovirus infection. One entry per CDR3 protein results from TCRdb running MiXCR on the reads. The table has some 350,000 distinct CDR3 sequences, approximately 32% seen once. Their antigen targets remain unknown. Sample: cultured PBMCs, taken from culture after CMV antigen stimulation. The receptor source for this set is a human donor in good health (CMV status not recorded). Some clones in this sample may be carry-over from other donors' samples.

This clonotype has at least ten counts. J is TRBJ2-3 and V is TRBV7-2, with D hard to call. Germline CDR1 is SGHTA and CDR2 is FQGNSA. Trimming shortened V by 1 base and J by 2 bases, and 7 bases separated the two germline ends. The CDR3 extends over 14 amino acids. This CDR3 reads CASSLGSYTDTQYF. CDR3 sequence (DNA): TGTGCCAGCAGCTTAGGGTCTTACACAGATACGCAGTATTTT.

The chain has TRBV29-1 and TRBJ2-2; 12 bases fit TRBD1. V gave up 7 bases and J gave up 7 bases; unmatched junction bases: 4. This CDR3 contains 13 residues. CDR1 and CDR2 from the germline V gene are SQVTM and ANQGSEA. The CDR3 DNA follows: TGCAGCGGGGGACAGGGGGCCCTCGGGGAGCTGTTTTTT. It is translated as CSGGQGALGELFF.